This is a list of T cell receptor beta chains from one sample in a study of identical twins. TCRdb recomputed calls from the 5' RACE reads with MiXCR, one row per CDR3 protein. This sample carries about 200,000 distinct CDR3 sequences, roughly 7.1% of them seen once, and the ten largest clones take 13% to 15%. This same sample was also part of a study on T cells expressing NK-cell markers.

The sample taken for sequencing was CD8+ T cells sorted from blood. These TCRs come from a woman aged 18-35 years in good health. The CDR3 runs from the conserved cysteine through the conserved F or W. The D gene is left open where the match is weak. Expanded clones get a size class; other rows say once, few or many, or leave the size out.

V gene: TRBV6-2/TRBV6-3
clone size: NA
J gene: TRBJ1-1
D gene: NA
CDR3 DNA: TGTGCCAGCAGTTTTTCTAGGGGTACTGAAGCTTTCTTT
CDR3 protein: CASSFSRGTEAFF

V gene: TRBV14
clone size: NA
J gene: TRBJ2-7
D gene: TRBD1
CDR3 DNA: TGTGCCAGCAGCCCCCTCGGACAGGGGACATACGAGCAGTACTTC
CDR3 protein: CASSPLGQGTYEQYF

V gene: TRBV11-2
clone size: few
J gene: TRBJ2-7
D gene: NA
CDR3 DNA: TGTGCCAGCAGCTTTATCAACGAGCAGTACTTC
CDR3 protein: CASSFINEQYF

V gene: TRBV9
clone size: NA
J gene: TRBJ2-1
D gene: TRBD2
CDR3 DNA: TGTGCCAGCAGTACTAGCGCGCTCATACCAAGCTCCTACAATGAGCAGTTCTTC
CDR3 protein: CASSTSALIPSSYNEQFF

V gene: TRBV29-1
clone size: NA
J gene: TRBJ1-2
D gene: NA
CDR3 DNA: TGCAGCGTTGCGGGGGAGTTAGGCTACACCTTC
CDR3 protein: CSVAGELGYTF

V gene: TRBV4-2
clone size: many
J gene: TRBJ2-6
D gene: TRBD1
CDR3 DNA: TGTGCCAGCAGCCAAGATTTGTACGTAACAGGGGTGACTGGGGCCAACGTCCTGACTTTC
CDR3 protein: CASSQDLYVTGVTGANVLTF

V gene: TRBV27
clone size: few
J gene: TRBJ2-3
D gene: TRBD2
CDR3 DNA: TGTGCCAGCAGTCCCTCCCGACTAGCGGGGTGGTTGTCTAGCACAGATACGCAGTATTTT
CDR3 protein: CASSPSRLAGWLSSTDTQYF

V gene: TRBV2
clone size: NA
J gene: TRBJ1-4
D gene: NA
CDR3 DNA: TGTGCCAGCAGGGTGACAACAACTAATGAAAAACTGTTTTTT
CDR3 protein: CASRVTTTNEKLFF

V gene: TRBV5-1
clone size: NA
J gene: TRBJ1-1
D gene: NA
CDR3 DNA: TGCGCCAGCAGCTTGTATCAGGGATCCACTGAAGCTTTCTTT
CDR3 protein: CASSLYQGSTEAFF

V gene: TRBV30
clone size: NA
J gene: TRBJ2-5
D gene: TRBD1
CDR3 DNA: TGTGCCTGGAGTCCACCCGGGACAGTCTTCTTCTTC
CDR3 protein: CAWSPPGTVFFF

V gene: TRBV30
clone size: few
J gene: TRBJ2-6
D gene: NA
CDR3 DNA: TGTGCCTGGACGGTGGGCTCTGGGGCCAACGTCCTGACTTTC
CDR3 protein: CAWTVGSGANVLTF

V gene: TRBV7-9
clone size: many
J gene: TRBJ2-7
D gene: NA
CDR3 DNA: TGTGCCAGCAGCCTGACTAGTTCCCACGAGCAGTACTTC
CDR3 protein: CASSLTSSHEQYF

V gene: TRBV9
clone size: NA
J gene: TRBJ1-4
D gene: NA
CDR3 DNA: TGTGCCAGCAGCGGTGGCAAGGAGGGTGAAAAACTGTTTTTT
CDR3 protein: CASSGGKEGEKLFF

V gene: TRBV5-6
clone size: many
J gene: TRBJ2-1
D gene: NA
CDR3 DNA: TGTGCCAGCAGCTTGGGGGCGAGTGAGCAGTTCTTC
CDR3 protein: CASSLGASEQFF

V gene: TRBV12-3/TRBV12-4
clone size: many
J gene: TRBJ2-2
D gene: TRBD2
CDR3 DNA: TGTGCCAGCAGTCTAGCGGGAGGGAACACCGGGGAGCTGTTTTTT
CDR3 protein: CASSLAGGNTGELFF

V gene: TRBV7-2
clone size: few
J gene: TRBJ2-7
D gene: NA
CDR3 DNA: TGTGCCAGCAGCTTATACGGGTCCTTTTTCTACGAGCAGTACTTC
CDR3 protein: CASSLYGSFFYEQYF

V gene: TRBV7-3
clone size: NA
J gene: TRBJ2-7
D gene: NA
CDR3 DNA: TGTGCCAGCAGCCCTTCAGGGATGGGCTACGAGCAGTACTTC
CDR3 protein: CASSPSGMGYEQYF

V gene: TRBV7-9
clone size: NA
J gene: TRBJ2-7
D gene: TRBD2
CDR3 DNA: TGTGCCAGCAGCTTAGGCCTAGCGGGAGGGCCCGAGCAGTACTTC
CDR3 protein: CASSLGLAGGPEQYF

V gene: TRBV29-1
clone size: many
J gene: TRBJ1-2
D gene: NA
CDR3 DNA: TGCAGCGTGGCCGGACGGTATGGCTACACCTTC
CDR3 protein: CSVAGRYGYTF